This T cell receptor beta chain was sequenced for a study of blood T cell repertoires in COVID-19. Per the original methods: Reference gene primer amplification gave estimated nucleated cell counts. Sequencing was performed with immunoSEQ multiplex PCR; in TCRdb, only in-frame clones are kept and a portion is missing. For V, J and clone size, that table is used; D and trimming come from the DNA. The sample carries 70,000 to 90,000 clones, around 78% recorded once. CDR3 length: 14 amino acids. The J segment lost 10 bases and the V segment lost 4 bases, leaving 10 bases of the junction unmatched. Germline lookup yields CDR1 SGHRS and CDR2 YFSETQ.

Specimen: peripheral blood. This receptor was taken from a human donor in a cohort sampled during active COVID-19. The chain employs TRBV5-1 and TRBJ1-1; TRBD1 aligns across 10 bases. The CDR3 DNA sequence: TGCGCCAGCAGCATAGGACAGGGGGGACGGGGAGCTTTCTTT. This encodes CASSIGQGGRGAFF.